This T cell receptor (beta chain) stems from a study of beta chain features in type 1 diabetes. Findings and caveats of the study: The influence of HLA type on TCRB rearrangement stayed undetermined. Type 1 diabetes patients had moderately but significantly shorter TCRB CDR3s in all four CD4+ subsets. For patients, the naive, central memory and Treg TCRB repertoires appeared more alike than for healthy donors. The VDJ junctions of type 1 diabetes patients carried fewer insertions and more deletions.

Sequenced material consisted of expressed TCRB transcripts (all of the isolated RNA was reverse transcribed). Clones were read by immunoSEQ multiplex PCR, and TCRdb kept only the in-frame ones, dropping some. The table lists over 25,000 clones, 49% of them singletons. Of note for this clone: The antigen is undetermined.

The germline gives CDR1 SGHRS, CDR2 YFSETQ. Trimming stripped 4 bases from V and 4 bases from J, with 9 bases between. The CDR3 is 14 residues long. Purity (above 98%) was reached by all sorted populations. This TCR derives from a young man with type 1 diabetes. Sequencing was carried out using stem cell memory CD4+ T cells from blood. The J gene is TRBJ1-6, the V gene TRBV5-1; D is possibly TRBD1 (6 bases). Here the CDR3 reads CASSVDRYNSPLHF. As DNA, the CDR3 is TGCGCCAGCAGCGTGGACAGATATAATTCACCCCTCCACTTT.